The 29 T cell receptor beta chains presented below share a single source sample, sequenced in a study of blood T cells in healthy people across ages. With a J-beta primer mix and a sample-barcoded 5' primer, a second PCR ran about 7 to 12 cycles. TCRdb recomputed calls from the 5' RACE reads with MiXCR, one row per CDR3 protein. The table includes more than 800,000 distinct CDR3 sequences, about 28% detected once. The material sequenced was blood. The receptors stem from a woman older than 75 in good health.

This clonotype was counted at least ten times. The chain is built from TRBV6-6 and TRBJ2-3, with a weak D call TRBD2 (6 bases). The CDR3 loop spans 15 amino acids. Trimming pared 8 bases from V and 6 bases from J, leaving 21 bases between. Germline V CDR1 and CDR2: MNHNY, SVGAGI (reference sequence). This CDR3 reads CASSGRDVTGDTQYF. Written as DNA, the CDR3 is TGTGCCAGCTCGGGGCGGGACGTGACCGGGGATACGCAGTATTTT.

The genes are TRBV12-3 or TRBV12-4 and TRBJ2-1; TRBD2 aligns across 7 bases. V lost 8 bases and J lost 5; bases outside the gene matches: 12. The CDR3 length is 15 residues. The CDR3 here is CASLLGRTRNNEQFF. The CDR3 DNA is TGTGCCAGCCTCCTCGGGAGGACACGGAACAATGAGCAGTTCTTC.

Ten or more counts support this clonotype. The chain couples TRBV7-2 to TRBJ2-3; D possibly corresponds to TRBD2 (5 bases). The CDR3 is 14 amino acids. The V end lost 3 bases, the J end lost 2 bases, and 9 bases lay between the germline ends. The germline CDR1 and CDR2 sequences are SGHTA and FQGNSA. CDR3 DNA sequence: TGTGCCAGCAGCTTCGGGATACCCACAGATACGCAGTATTTT. It is translated as CASSFGIPTDTQYF.

The rearrangement links TRBV6-2 or TRBV6-3 to TRBJ2-1; unclear D gene. The V end lost 1 base, the J end lost 8 bases, and 3 bases lay between the germline ends. This CDR3 has 11 residues. Germline V gives CDR1 MNHEY, CDR2 SVGEGT. CDR3 sequence: CASSYWYEQFF. The CDR3 DNA follows: TGTGCCAGCAGTTACTGGTATGAGCAGTTCTTC.

About this clonotype: The germline gene is not matched at one end of the junction; a read error may be the cause. This rearrangement joins TRBV20-1 to TRBJ2-1; D uncertain. The CDR3 spans 14 residues. Germline CDR1 is DFQATT and CDR2 is SNEGSKA (reference sequence). In nucleotides, the CDR3 is TGCAGTGCTAGAGGTGGGAACTATTGCAATGAGCGGTTCTTC. It encodes CSARGGNYCNERFF.

Ten or more counts support this clonotype. The chain has TRBV5-1 and TRBJ2-1, with no clear D. CDR3 length: 14 residues. Trimming removed 0 bases from V and 9 bases from J, with 13 bases in between. Germline CDR1 reads SGHRS; CDR2 reads YFSETQ. The chain's CDR3 is CASSLAGQTGEQFF. The CDR3 DNA reads TGCGCCAGCAGCTTGGCAGGCCAAACCGGTGAGCAGTTCTTC.

Many counts were recorded for this clonotype. V and J are TRBV12-3 or TRBV12-4 and TRBJ1-2, with 7 bases lining up with TRBD1. V lost 3 bases to trimming and J lost 3 bases; unmatched junction nucleotides: 7. The CDR3 is 15 residues long. The DNA of the CDR3 is TGTGCCAGCAGTTTTCACAGGGGCGGCGACTATGGCTACACCTTC. Translation: CASSFHRGGDYGYTF.

The chain recombines TRBV5-1 with TRBJ2-2; TRBD1 or TRBD2 may be the D gene (5 bases each). The CDR3 is 15 residues long. The V gene lost 0 bases and the J gene lost 4 bases, with 10 bases spanning the gap. CDR1 and CDR2 (germline): SGHRS, YFSETQ. CDR3 residues: CASSLDSRGTGELFF. The CDR3 DNA sequence: TGCGCCAGCAGCTTGGACTCGAGGGGCACCGGGGAGCTGTTTTTT.

A note on this clonotype: A much larger clone differs by one base, so this may be a read error. The rearrangement uses TRBV3-1 and TRBJ2-1, with TRBD1 identical over 7 bases. The V gene's germline CDR1 is LGHDT and CDR2 YNNKEL (reference sequence). The CDR3 has 17 amino acids. The junction had 9 bases not matched to a gene; V was cut back by 4 bases and J by 0 bases. The CDR3 reads CASSPQGQRSSYNEQFF. The CDR3 DNA reads as TGTGCCAGCAGCCCCCAGGGACAGCGGAGCTCCTACAATGAGCAGTTCTTC.

This clonotype appeared a single time. The chain carries TRBV7-9 and TRBJ2-1; TRBD2 might be the D (5 bases). V was shortened by 1 base and J by 8 bases, with 15 bases between the two germline ends. The CDR3 has 15 residues. Per the germline V gene, CDR1 is SEHNR and CDR2 is FQNEAQ (reference sequence). The CDR3 DNA reads as TGTGCCAGCAGCTTAGAGGGTTCTAGCACCGATGAGCAGTTCTTC. This gives the protein CASSLEGSSTDEQFF.

This clonotype was picked up a small number of times. The chain has TRBV7-8 and TRBJ2-1; 10 bases agree with TRBD2. The CDR3 loop spans 18 amino acids. The germline V gene encodes CDR1 SGHVS and CDR2 FQNEAQ. Trimming took 3 bases from V and 1 from J; bases not matched to a gene: 9. Here the CDR3 reads CASSLPLAGVPSYNEQFF. In DNA, the CDR3 is TGTGCCAGCAGCTTGCCGCTAGCGGGGGTCCCTTCCTACAATGAGCAGTTCTTC.

This sequence joins TRBV20-1 and TRBJ1-1, with 7 bases fitting TRBD1. Germline values: CDR1 DFQATT, CDR2 SNEGSKA (reference sequence). V shed 0 bases and J 5 bases; nucleotides not matched to a gene: 6. The CDR3 sequence is 14 residues long. CDR3 in DNA: TGCAGTGCTAGAGATTCGGACAGGAGGACTGAAGCTTTCTTT. This gives the protein CSARDSDRRTEAFF.

The sample holds a few counts of this clonotype. The V gene is TRBV3-1, the J gene TRBJ2-5, with D hard to call. The CDR3 loop spans 14 amino acids. Germline lookup yields CDR1 LGHDT and CDR2 YNNKEL (reference sequence). V was cut by 1 base and J by 5 bases, with 11 bases left in between. The DNA for the CDR3 is TGTGCCAGCAGCCAAGCGGATAAAGTGGAGACCCAGTACTTC. Amino acids: CASSQADKVETQYF.

In this sample, this clonotype turned up many times. The V gene is TRBV6-6, the J gene TRBJ2-5, with D hard to call. V was clipped by 2 bases and J by 1 base, with 5 bases between them. CDR1 is MNHNY and CDR2 is SVGAGI in the germline V gene (reference sequence). The CDR3 loop spans 13 amino acids. In nucleotides, the CDR3 is TGTGCCAGCAGTTACGGCCCCCAAGAGACCCAGTACTTC. Its protein product is CASSYGPQETQYF.

With regard to this clonotype: Being one base from a much bigger clone, this may be a read error. The genes are TRBV6-6 and TRBJ2-3; TRBD1 agrees at 11 bases. With 6 bases clipped from V and 7 bases from J, the junction kept 6 bases outside the gene matches. CDR1 is MNHNY, CDR2 SVGAGI, per germline (reference sequence). The CDR3 extends over 14 amino acids. The DNA for the CDR3 is TGTGCCAGCAGGCCAGGGACAGGGGGAAATACGCAGTATTTT. This sequence encodes CASRPGTGGNTQYF.

This clonotype has only a few counts. The CDR3 here is CASRLLQGAGELFF. CDR3 bases: TGTGCCAGCAGGCTCCTACAGGGGGCCGGGGAGCTGTTTTTT. J is TRBJ2-2 and V is TRBV6-2 or TRBV6-3, with 8 bases identical to TRBD1. This CDR3 is 14 amino acids long. CDR1 MNHEY and CDR2 SVGEGT come from the germline V gene. The V segment lost 6 bases and the J segment 6 bases; nucleotides outside the gene matches: 6.

Comment on this clonotype: Relative to the germline gene, one junction end is altered; a read error may explain this. The chain employs TRBV7-7 and TRBJ2-1; D not certain. The length of the CDR3 is 13 residues. Germline V gives CDR1 SSHAT, CDR2 FNYEAQ (reference sequence). The CDR3 here is CASSLSRHNEQFF. In nucleotides, the CDR3 is TGTGCTAGCAGCCTTAGTAGGCACAATGAGCAGTTCTTC.

The rearrangement joins TRBV7-9 to TRBJ2-7; D is uncertain. Germline CDR1 SEHNR, CDR2 FQNEAQ (reference sequence). CDR3 size: 16 residues. The V end lost 6 bases, the J end lost 2 bases, and 20 bases lay between the germline ends. The CDR3 is CASSLPSAPTPYEQYF. CDR3 coding DNA: TGTGCCAGCAGTTTGCCCTCGGCACCCACTCCCTACGAGCAGTACTTC.

This clonotype was counted many times. CDR3 amino acids: CASSLAEIYGYTF. The CDR3 nucleotides read TGTGCCAGCAGCTTGGCGGAGATCTATGGCTACACCTTC. V gene TRBV5-5 combines with J gene TRBJ1-2; D remains unclear. The germline CDR1 and CDR2 sequences are SGHKS and YYEKEE (reference sequence). V dropped 0 bases and J dropped 4 bases, with 7 bases sitting between them. The CDR3 contains 13 residues.

This clonotype was seen repeatedly, ten times or more. The V call is TRBV7-9, the J call TRBJ2-7, with D perhaps TRBD2 (6 bases). The CDR3 runs to 14 residues. V lost 4 bases and J 2 bases, leaving 12 bases between the germline ends. Germline CDR1 SEHNR, CDR2 FQNEAQ (reference sequence). CDR3 amino acids: CASSSGTGTYEQYF. In nucleotides, the CDR3 is TGTGCCAGCAGCTCCGGGACTGGGACCTACGAGCAGTACTTC. Full variable domain (remainder filled in from reference TRBV7-9 and TRBJ2-7): DTGVSQNPRHKITKRGQNVTFRCDPISEHNRLYWYRQTLGQGPEFLTYFQNEAQLEKSRLLSDRFSAERPKGSFSTLEIQRTEQGDSAMYLCASSSGTGTYEQYFGPGTRLTVT.

This clonotype was seen ten or more times. The chain combines TRBV6-2 or TRBV6-3 with TRBJ2-3; possibly TRBD1 for D (7 bases). Germline values: CDR1 MNHEY, CDR2 SVGEGT. This CDR3 has 14 residues. The ends were cut back, 6 bases at V and 6 bases at J, with 16 bases in the middle. The CDR3 bases are TGTGCCAGCAGGGGATCAGGGGGACTCGATACGCAGTATTTT. It translates to CASRGSGGLDTQYF.

The rearrangement joins TRBV5-1 to TRBJ2-2; 7 nucleotides agree with TRBD1. The CDR3 consists of 15 residues. Germline loops: CDR1 SGHRS, CDR2 YFSETQ. V gave up 4 bases and J gave up 4 bases; unmatched junction bases: 7. The CDR3 loop reads CASSPNRGLTGELFF. CDR3 DNA: TGCGCCAGCAGCCCAAACAGGGGCCTCACCGGGGAGCTGTTTTTT.

The rearrangement uses TRBV2 and TRBJ1-3; no reliable D call. This CDR3 has 14 amino acids. Per the germline V gene, CDR1 is SNHLY and CDR2 is FYNNEI. The germline V and J ends were trimmed by 6 bases and 3 bases, with 12 bases remaining between them. CDR3 nucleotide sequence: TGTGCCAGCAGCCGTCTCTTCGGTGGAAACACCATATATTTT. Translation gives CASSRLFGGNTIYF.

This clonotype was counted ten times or more. The chain is built from TRBV12-3 or TRBV12-4 and TRBJ1-6, with D possibly being TRBD1 (6 bases). V lost 5 bases to trimming and J lost 5 bases, with 13 bases between them. There are 15 residues in the CDR3. CDR3 sequence: CASSPGTPDNSPLHF. DNA of the CDR3: TGTGCCAGCAGTCCCGGGACACCCGATAATTCACCCCTCCACTTT.

The gene calls are TRBV7-2 and TRBJ2-4; TRBD1 might be the D (5 bases). Trimming left V 3 bases short and J 8 bases short, with 11 bases between. This CDR3 region has 13 residues. From germline, CDR1 is SGHTA and CDR2 FQGNSA. The CDR3 loop is CASSFVEGDIQYF. For the CDR3, the DNA is TGTGCCAGCAGCTTCGTTGAAGGGGACATTCAGTACTTC.

This chain joins TRBV5-4 and TRBJ2-1; possible D gene TRBD2, 5 bases. Trimming took off 0 bases at V and 6 bases at J, with 13 bases between the two ends. Germline V gene sequence: CDR1 SGHNT, CDR2 YYREEE (reference sequence). CDR3 size: 15 residues. CDR3 coding DNA: TGTGCCAGCAGCTTGGTGAAGCAAGGAGGCAATGAGCAGTTCTTC. This codes for CASSLVKQGGNEQFF.

The sample holds many counts of this clonotype. The V and J genes are TRBV18 and TRBJ2-3; the D gene could be TRBD1 or TRBD2 (5 bases each). CDR1 is KGHSH and CDR2 is LQKENI in the germline V gene. The CDR3 runs to 15 residues. V was cut by 2 bases and J by 4 bases, with 13 bases left in between. The CDR3 DNA reads as TGTGCCAGCTCACCAGGGACCCTCACCCCAGATACGCAGTATTTT. Its translation: CASSPGTLTPDTQYF.

Notes on this clonotype: Mismatch with germline at one junction end may stem from a read error. The gene calls are TRBV20-1 and TRBJ2-6; 8 bases match TRBD1. Germline V gene data show CDR1 as DFQATT and CDR2 as SNEGSKA (reference sequence). This CDR3 is 18 amino acids long. The CDR3 reads CSARDKTGANSGANVPTF. For the CDR3, the DNA is TGCAGTGCTAGAGATAAGACAGGGGCCAACTCTGGGGCCAACGTCCCGACTTTC.

The sample holds a few counts of this clonotype. A single base separates this from a much larger clone, so it may be a read error. This sequence joins TRBV12-3 or TRBV12-4 and TRBJ2-3; a possible D gene is TRBD1 (5 bases). The CDR3 has 15 amino acids. CDR3 residues: CASSFTGLSTDAQYF. The DNA of the CDR3 is TGTGCCAGCAGTTTTACAGGCCTAAGCACAGATGCGCAGTATTTT.